A selection of T cell receptor beta chains follows, all from one sample in a study of PD-1 blockade in classical Hodgkin lymphoma. TCRdb keeps only in-frame clones here, not all; method: immunoSEQ multiplex PCR. This table has 15,000 to 20,000 clones, over 80% appearing once. The sequences come from peripheral blood mononuclear cells (PBMCs), collected before the second cycle of nivolumab. The receptor set was obtained from a human donor with classical Hodgkin lymphoma. Each CDR3 is given with its conserved first and last residue. D genes are given only for firm matches. Clone size is stated in some rows and not others, as once, few, many or a class when expanded.

V,D,size,J,DNA,CDR3
TRBV4-2,NA,NA,TRBJ2-2,TGTGCCAGCAGCCCGAACGCAGGGACGAACACCGGGGAGCTGTTTTTT,CASSPNAGTNTGELFF
TRBV18,TRBD1,NA,TRBJ2-7,TGTGCCAGCTCACCAGACAGGGGCGAGCAGTACTTC,CASSPDRGEQYF
TRBV2,NA,NA,TRBJ1-1,TGTGCCAGCAGTGAAGCGCTTCAGGGGATGTCGGCTGAAGCTTTCTTT,CASSEALQGMSAEAFF
TRBV4-1,NA,NA,TRBJ2-7,TGCGCCAGCAGCCAATCGGACCTGCGGAACGAGCAGTACTTC,CASSQSDLRNEQYF
TRBV7-8,TRBD1,NA,TRBJ1-1,TGTGCCAGCACTGGCCGGGACAGGGGGTCGAACACTGAAGCTTTCTTT,CASTGRDRGSNTEAFF
TRBV9,TRBD2,NA,TRBJ2-1,TGTGCCAGCAGCCCTCGACTAGCGGGGGGCAATGAGCAGTTCTTC,CASSPRLAGGNEQFF
TRBV5-1,NA,NA,TRBJ2-7,TGCGCCAGCAGCGAGACAGGAGCAGAGCAGTACTTC,CASSETGAEQYF
TRBV7-2,TRBD2,NA,TRBJ2-3,TGTGCCAGCAGCTTTACGGGGGGAACAGATACGCAGTATTTT,CASSFTGGTDTQYF
TRBV25-1,TRBD1,NA,TRBJ1-2,TGTGCCAGCAGTGGGGACAGGGCGATGCCTTCCACCAACTATGGCTACACCTTC,CASSGDRAMPSTNYGYTF
TRBV4-3,NA,NA,TRBJ2-7,TGCGCCAGCAGCCAAGATCGGGGCAGGGCGGGATCCTACGAGCAGTACTTC,CASSQDRGRAGSYEQYF
TRBV30,NA,NA,TRBJ1-1,TGTGCCTGGAGCCCACAGGTTGGAAAGCTTGAAGCTTTCTTT,CAWSPQVGKLEAFF
TRBV27,TRBD1,NA,TRBJ1-1,TGTGCCAGCAGTTTGACAGGGTTTTATGGCACTGAAGCTTTCTTT,CASSLTGFYGTEAFF
TRBV13,TRBD1,once,TRBJ1-1,TGTGCCAGCAGCCCGGACAGGGGGGCTGGTGAAGCTTTCTTT,CASSPDRGAGEAFF
TRBV9,TRBD2,NA,TRBJ2-1,TGTGCCAGCAGCGTAGACAGCGGGGAGTATGAGCAGTTCTTC,CASSVDSGEYEQFF
TRBV7-3,NA,NA,TRBJ2-3,TGTGCCAGCAGCTTGTCCAGGAGCACAGATACGCAGTATTTT,CASSLSRSTDTQYF
TRBV27,NA,NA,TRBJ1-5,TGTGCCAGCAGTTTCTACAGGGCAGGTTATAATCAGCCCCAGCATTTT,CASSFYRAGYNQPQHF
TRBV5-3,NA,NA,TRBJ1-2,TGTGCCAGCAGCCAGGGGAGAGCTCATGGCTACACCTTC,CASSQGRAHGYTF
TRBV6-6,TRBD1,few,TRBJ1-2,TGTGCCAGCAGTCAGACCGGGACAGGGGGCGCCGGCTACACCTTC,CASSQTGTGGAGYTF
TRBV19,NA,once,TRBJ1-2,TGTGCCAGTAGTGCAGTCGACTTCTATGGCTACACCTTC,CASSAVDFYGYTF
TRBV7-3,TRBD2,NA,TRBJ2-5,TGTGCCAGCAGCTCTGGGACTAGCGGAGAGACCCAGTACTTC,CASSSGTSGETQYF
TRBV5-4,NA,NA,TRBJ1-2,TGTGCCAGCAGCCGGTTTGGGCGAGGCTACACCTTC,CASSRFGRGYTF
TRBV5-1,NA,few,TRBJ2-3,TGCGCCAGCAGCTCGCTCCCCACAGATACGCAGTATTTT,CASSSLPTDTQYF
TRBV5-4,TRBD2,NA,TRBJ2-5,TGTGCCAGCAGCTTAGGACTAGCGGGAGGGGAGACCCAGTACTTC,CASSLGLAGGETQYF
TRBV19,NA,NA,TRBJ1-2,TGTGCCAGTATTCCCCTTGGGGGGCAAGGCTATGGCTACACCTTC,CASIPLGGQGYGYTF
TRBV29-1,TRBD2,NA,TRBJ2-3,TGCAGCGGTAAGACTAGCGGGGGCACAGATACGCAGTATTTT,CSGKTSGGTDTQYF
TRBV4-1,NA,NA,TRBJ1-5,TGCGCCAGCAGCCAAAACCAGGGATTCGGTCAGCCCCAGCATTTT,CASSQNQGFGQPQHF
TRBV19,NA,NA,TRBJ1-5,TGTGCCAGTAGTTTGACGGTAAGGAATAGCAATCAGCCCCAGCATTTT,CASSLTVRNSNQPQHF
TRBV27,NA,NA,TRBJ2-5,TGTGCCAGCCCCTGGCTAGAGACCCAGTACTTC,CASPWLETQYF
TRBV29-1,TRBD1,NA,TRBJ2-1,TGCAGCGTGTGGGGACAGGGAAGCTCCTACAATGAGCAGTTCTTC,CSVWGQGSSYNEQFF
TRBV5-6,NA,NA,TRBJ2-3,TGTGCCAGCAGCTTGTTGGCGGGCACAGATACGCAGTATTTT,CASSLLAGTDTQYF
TRBV18,NA,NA,TRBJ2-3,TGTGCCAGCTCCAAAATGGCCGGGGGCGCAGAAGATACGCAGTATTTT,CASSKMAGGAEDTQYF
TRBV4-1,NA,NA,TRBJ1-6,TGCGCCAGCAGCGACGGGGCAGGCCATAATTCACCCCTCCACTTT,CASSDGAGHNSPLHF
TRBV29-1,NA,NA,TRBJ2-7,TGCAGCGTTGAGGTTTACAACGAGCAGTACTTC,CSVEVYNEQYF
TRBV29-1,NA,NA,TRBJ2-7,TGCAGCGTTGTTGGCGGCTCCTCCTACGAGCAGTACTTC,CSVVGGSSYEQYF
TRBV5-4,NA,NA,TRBJ1-4,TGTGCCAGCAGCTTGGACGGTAATGAAAAACTGTTTTTT,CASSLDGNEKLFF
TRBV11-2,NA,NA,TRBJ2-5,TGTGCCAGCAGCATAGGACTGGACCAAGAGACCCAGTACTTC,CASSIGLDQETQYF
TRBV9,NA,NA,TRBJ2-5,TGTGCCAGCAGCCCACCCACTAGTTCCCAAGAGACCCAGTACTTC,CASSPPTSSQETQYF
TRBV7-2,NA,once,TRBJ2-7,TGTGCCAGCAGCTTATCCGGCCAAAGCTCCTACGAGCAGTACTTC,CASSLSGQSSYEQYF
TRBV9,TRBD2,NA,TRBJ2-2,TGTGCCAGCAGCGCTCCCGCGGGGGGGAGCACCGGGGAGCTGTTTTTT,CASSAPAGGSTGELFF